A single count supports the clone carrying this T cell receptor beta chain. This sample is drawn from a study of control samples from healthy donors and cancer patients. CDR1 is SGHTA, CDR2 FQGTGA, per germline. Trimming took off 5 bases at V and 7 bases at J, with 11 bases between the two ends. This CDR3 is built from 13 residues. Produced via immunoSEQ multiplex PCR; TCRdb's table is partial and in-frame only. The table shows about 140,000 clones, with 75% to 90% occurring only once. The sequencing input was blood. The TCR was taken from a woman aged 30 to 39 in good health. The chain carries TRBV7-3 and TRBJ2-2; a weak D match, TRBD2 (5 bases). CDR3 nucleotides: TGTGCCAGCAGCCCCCGCGAGGGCGGGGAGCTGTTTTTT. Translating it yields CASSPREGGELFF.